The 20 T cell receptor beta chains given below trace back to one sample, sequenced in a study of naive and memory T cell subsets. Whole-study findings and limits: A few larger clonotypes appeared in naive repertoires, especially CD8, possibly memory cells re-expressing CD45RA.

The antigens for these receptors are not known. The beta constant-region primer was an equimolar mix of two oligonucleotides covering TRBC1 and TRBC2. The ligated cDNA underwent four PCR rounds using SP2 and nested alpha and beta constant-region primers. TCRdb reprocessed the UMI-ligation and nested PCR reads with MiXCR, giving one entry per CDR3 protein. Of around 140,000 distinct CDR3 sequences listed, around 21% are singletons. Input material: naive CD8+ T cells from blood. These receptor sequences come from a human donor in good health.

This clonotype was found once. A read error is possible here, since a much larger clone lies one base away. The chain combines TRBV28 with TRBJ2-7; D remains ambiguous. The CDR3 length is 11 residues. CDR1 is MDHEN, CDR2 SYDVKM, per germline. Between the trimmed V and J ends, which lost 6 bases and 0 bases, there was a span of 3 bases. The chain's CDR3 is CASRHSYEQYF. Written as DNA, the CDR3 is TGTGCCAGCAGGCACTCCTACGAGCAGTACTTC. Full variable domain (remainder filled in from reference TRBV28 and TRBJ2-7): DVKVTQSSRYLVKRTGEKVFLECVQDMDHENMFWYRQDPGLGLRLIYFSYDVKMKEKGDIPEGYSVSREKKERFSLILESASTNQTSMYLCASRHSYEQYFGPGTRLTVT.

The chain is built from TRBV27 and TRBJ2-1; TRBD1 aligns across 7 bases. This CDR3 region has 16 residues. Germline CDR1 is MNHEY and CDR2 is SMNVEV (reference sequence). Trimming cost V 2 bases and J 6 bases; bases outside gene matches: 10. CDR3 residues: CASSLIRQGNVNEQFF. DNA for the CDR3: TGTGCCAGCAGTTTAATAAGACAGGGCAATGTCAATGAGCAGTTCTTC.

This rearrangement joins TRBV29-1 to TRBJ2-1; 10 bases are shared with TRBD1. The CDR3 covers 13 residues. The J segment lost 7 bases and the V segment lost 6 bases, leaving 6 bases of the junction unmatched. Germline CDR1 SQVTM, CDR2 ANQGSEA. Here the CDR3 reads CSVAGQGTNEQFF. CDR3 in DNA: TGCAGCGTAGCGGGACAGGGGACTAATGAGCAGTTCTTC.

The rearrangement links TRBV29-1 to TRBJ2-7; a weak D match, TRBD2 (5 bases). Trimming took 1 base from V and 5 from J, leaving 18 bases between them. The CDR3 loop spans 15 amino acids. From germline, CDR1 is SQVTM and CDR2 ANQGSEA. CDR3 DNA: TGCAGCGTTGAAGGATTCGGGGAGTTCCCTAACGAGCAGTACTTC. Protein: CSVEGFGEFPNEQYF.

This clonotype came up a few times. This chain joins TRBV3-1 and TRBJ2-1; weak D call: TRBD2 (6 bases). This CDR3 contains 15 residues. Between the trimmed V and J ends, which lost 8 bases and 3 bases, there was a span of 17 bases. The germline gives CDR1 LGHDT, CDR2 YNNKEL (reference sequence). The CDR3 loop is CASGDAGLLYNEQFF. As DNA, the CDR3 is TGTGCCAGCGGGGATGCGGGACTCCTCTACAATGAGCAGTTCTTC.

The chain carries TRBV29-1 and TRBJ1-1, with unresolved D. Deletions cut 3 bases from V and 0 bases from J, with 8 bases between. Germline assignment: CDR1 SQVTM and CDR2 ANQGSEA. The CDR3 covers 13 residues. CDR3 protein: CSVDGAVNTEAFF. CDR3 nucleotides: TGCAGCGTTGATGGCGCGGTGAACACTGAAGCTTTCTTT.

In its sample, this clonotype was seen a few times. V gene TRBV10-3 combines with J gene TRBJ1-2; D is unresolved. V shed 0 bases and J shed 4 bases, with 3 bases lying between them. This CDR3 comprises 12 residues. CDR1 and CDR2 from the germline V gene are ENHRY and SYGVKD. CDR3 bases: TGTGCCATCAGTGAGTCGCCCTATGGCTACACCTTC. It specifies CAISESPYGYTF.

This clonotype was counted a few times. The CDR3 protein is CASSLLGGGDSLDNEQFF. In DNA form, the CDR3 reads TGTGCCAGCAGCTTATTGGGCGGGGGGGACAGTTTGGACAATGAGCAGTTCTTC. This chain uses TRBV7-3 with TRBJ2-1; 9 positions match TRBD2. Unmatched junction bases numbered 13, after V lost 2 bases and J lost 5 bases. Germline assignment: CDR1 SGHTA and CDR2 FQGTGA. This CDR3 comprises 18 residues.

This chain joins TRBV12-3 or TRBV12-4 and TRBJ1-5; D is possibly TRBD1 (5 bases). V shed 1 base and J shed 1 base, with 5 bases lying between them. The CDR3 runs 14 residues. CDR3 nucleotide sequence: TGTGCCAGCAGTTTAGGGACAAGCAATCAGCCCCAGCATTTT. This translates into CASSLGTSNQPQHF.

This clonotype has only a few counts. V is TRBV25-1 and J is TRBJ2-5, with D unresolved. The CDR3 has 13 residues. V was cut by 7 bases and J by 5 bases, with 14 bases left in between. In germline, CDR1 is MGHDK, CDR2 SYGVNS. The DNA of the CDR3 is TGTGCCAGCACCACAGCCGGACGGGAGACCCAGTACTTC. Its protein is CASTTAGRETQYF. The whole variable domain, remainder taken from reference TRBV25-1 and TRBJ2-5, is EADIYQTPRYLVIGTGKKITLECSQTMGHDKMYWYQQDPGMELHLIHYSYGVNSTEKGDLSSESTVSRIRTEHFPLTLESARPSHTSQYLCASTTAGRETQYFGPGTRLLVL.

The V and J genes are TRBV5-6 and TRBJ2-7; D unresolved. The germline V gene has CDR1 SGHDT and CDR2 YYEEEE. This CDR3 region has 16 residues. The V end lost 1 base, the J end lost 1 base, and 15 bases lay between the germline ends. The CDR3 bases are TGTGCCAGCAGCTTGTACCGTCTAGTGAATTCCTACGAGCAGTACTTC. Translation gives CASSLYRLVNSYEQYF.

This chain connects TRBV27 to TRBJ1-1; perhaps TRBD1 as D (5 bases). Between the trimmed V and J ends, which lost 8 bases and 4 bases, there was a span of 23 bases. CDR1 is MNHEY, CDR2 SMNVEV, per germline (reference sequence). This CDR3 has 16 amino acids. CDR3 in amino acids: CASDVGPGASSTEAFF. CDR3 in DNA: TGTGCCAGCGATGTGGGGCCCGGGGCGTCGAGCACTGAAGCTTTCTTT.

This chain links TRBV27 with TRBJ2-5; the D gene is possibly TRBD1 (5 bases). The germline V gene has CDR1 MNHEY and CDR2 SMNVEV (reference sequence). Trimming removed 4 bases from V and 0 bases from J, with 12 bases in between. The CDR3 runs 15 residues. The CDR3 reads CASSYGRANQETQYF. The CDR3 DNA reads as TGTGCCAGCAGTTATGGCAGGGCAAACCAAGAGACCCAGTACTTC.

The chain's CDR3 is CASKVSYDEKLFF. The CDR3 DNA reads TGTGCCAGCAAGGTGTCGTATGATGAAAAACTGTTTTTT. V gene TRBV2 combines with J gene TRBJ1-4, with unresolved D. V lost 7 bases and J 6 bases, leaving 12 bases between the germline ends. This CDR3 is 13 amino acids long. The germline V gene has CDR1 SNHLY and CDR2 FYNNEI. The whole variable domain, filled in from reference TRBV2 and TRBJ1-4, reads EPEVTQTPSHQVTQMGQEVILRCVPISNHLYFYWYRQILGQKVEFLVSFYNNEISEKSEIFDDQFSVERPDGSNFTLKIRSTKLEDSAMYFCASKVSYDEKLFFGSGTQLSVL.

This clonotype turned up a few times. The V gene is TRBV7-2, the J gene TRBJ2-5; D unresolved. Trimming removed 1 base at V and 2 bases at J, with 8 bases between. This CDR3 is 14 amino acids long. Germline V gives CDR1 SGHTA, CDR2 FQGNSA. CDR3 nucleotides: TGTGCCAGCAGCTTAGTCTCAGATCAAGAGACCCAGTACTTC. Translating gives CASSLVSDQETQYF.

This rearrangement joins TRBV3-1 to TRBJ1-2; unclear D gene. Germline CDR1 LGHDT, CDR2 YNNKEL (reference sequence). This CDR3 spans 12 amino acids. With 0 bases removed from V and 6 bases from J, the gap between germline ends came to 5 bases. CDR3 DNA: TGTGCCAGCAGCCAAGATTGGAATGGCTACACCTTC. It specifies CASSQDWNGYTF.

The rearrangement links TRBV9 to TRBJ1-1; D uncertain. The germline CDR1 and CDR2 sequences are SGDLS and YYNGEE. This CDR3 region has 16 residues. V lost 0 bases, J lost 7 bases, and 19 bases lay in between. For the CDR3, the DNA is TGTGCCAGCAGCGTAGGGTTGGTGCCTCCGGTGGGTGAAGCTTTCTTT. It specifies CASSVGLVPPVGEAFF.

As to this clonotype: At one end, the junction sequence differs from germline, possibly due to a read error. The rearrangement uses TRBV6-5 and TRBJ1-1, with unresolved D. Germline values: CDR1 MNHEY, CDR2 SVGAGI. CDR3 length: 13 amino acids. The CDR3 loop reads CASQLNRNIEAFF. The CDR3 bases are TGTGCCAGCCAATTGAACCGGAACATTGAAGCTTTCTTT.

The table lists this clonotype with a few counts. This rearrangement joins TRBV4-1 to TRBJ2-1; D call uncertain. From germline, CDR1 is MGHRA and CDR2 YSYEKL. Trimming cost V 0 bases and J 9 bases, with 6 bases left between them. CDR3 length: 12 residues. The CDR3 region is CASSQELAEQFF. As DNA, the CDR3 is TGCGCCAGCAGCCAAGAGTTGGCTGAGCAGTTCTTC.

In its sample, this clonotype was seen a few times. The gene calls are TRBV20-1 and TRBJ2-7; TRBD2 matches at 7 bases. J lost 4 bases, V lost 3 bases, and 6 bases had no gene match. There are 13 residues in the CDR3. The germline V gene encodes CDR1 DFQATT and CDR2 SNEGSKA (reference sequence). CDR3 sequence reads: CSASTGTTYEQYF. Written as DNA, the CDR3 is TGCAGTGCTAGCACCGGGACTACATACGAGCAGTACTTC.